Listed below are T cell receptor beta chains from one sample, sequenced in a study of PD-1 blockade in classical Hodgkin lymphoma. The table came from immunoSEQ multiplex PCR; TCRdb's copy has only in-frame clones and leaves some out. In the table there are around 20,000 clones, around 85% of which are singletons. The specimen comprised peripheral blood mononuclear cells (PBMCs), sampled at baseline. These TCRs come from a human donor with classical Hodgkin lymphoma. The CDR3 runs from the conserved cysteine through the conserved F or W. Each record gives: V gene, CDR3 protein.

V: TRBV6-1
CDR3: CASSNKDNSPLHF

V: TRBV10-1
CDR3: CATSSGGAYEQFF

V: TRBV11-2
CDR3: CASSRLAGVGNIQYF

V: TRBV5-1
CDR3: CASSLGGRGDQPQHF

V: TRBV7-3
CDR3: CASSLIGAGDEQFF

V: TRBV4-1
CDR3: CASSQDQVYRNEQFF

V: TRBV15
CDR3: CATSRERTGVDSPLHF

V: TRBV10-3
CDR3: CAISERAGGPTGELFF

V: TRBV20-1
CDR3: CSAPYREQYF

V: TRBV6-1
CDR3: CASRHGDQPQHF

V: TRBV11-3
CDR3: CASSPRDSQETQYF

V: TRBV19
CDR3: CASSIDQSSYNEQFF

V: TRBV6-6
CDR3: CASSYSGTDQPQHF

V: TRBV11-2
CDR3: CASSLGRGNYEQYF

V: TRBV5-6
CDR3: CASSLYSYEQYF

V: TRBV9
CDR3: CASSVWGGSGEQYF

V: TRBV19
CDR3: CASSIELRTVEAFF